A selection of T cell receptor beta chains follows, all from one sample in a study of cytomegalovirus exposure and HLA in healthy donors. Method: immunoSEQ multiplex PCR; TCRdb's copy keeps in-frame clones and lacks some. The repertoire holds about 160,000 clones, around 72% seen once, with 6.5% to 9% in the top ten. The sample was PBMCs. Receptor source: a woman aged 40-49 years in good health and CMV-seropositive. The conserved cysteine and the conserved F or W are not part of the CDR3 here.

TRBJ1-1,TRBV9,ASSPQMGQNTEAF
TRBJ1-5,TRBV19,ASSNIPQPQH
TRBJ2-2,TRBV30,AWSGGRVTGELF
TRBJ2-1,TRBV7-9,SSSQTGEGEQF
TRBJ2-7,TRBV2,ASTRGLGYEQY
TRBJ1-5,TRBV6-1,ASSPTVGLPQH
TRBJ1-1,TRBV28,ASSLDSYTEAF
TRBJ2-7,TRBV4-1,ASSLGQGAYEQY
TRBJ2-1,TRBV5-4,ASNLPGLATNEQF
TRBJ1-1,TRBV5-1,ANREGAGNTEAF
TRBJ2-3,TRBV25-1,ASSQGTTRKSTDTQY
TRBJ2-1,TRBV7-9,ASSIFPNEQF
TRBJ2-7,TRBV7-2,ASSSRGTSGAYEQY